Each of the 30 T cell receptor beta chains below was sequenced from the same sample in a study of radiation and T cells in renal cell carcinoma. TCRdb's copy holds only in-frame clones and misses some; the assay was immunoSEQ multiplex PCR. The sample includes 120,000 or so clones, 75% to 90% of them seen just once. Specified time point: blood 2 weeks post-SBRT. Treatment described: 15 Gy SBRT to primary tumor, nephrectomy 4 weeks later. Sample: blood, taken from a patient whose treatment included radiotherapy and nephrectomy. Every receptor here comes from a woman in her sixties with renal cell carcinoma.

The chain couples TRBV6-1 to TRBJ1-1; D may be TRBD1 (5 bases). The CDR3 is 14 amino acids. Trimming took 11 bases from V and 4 from J, leaving 20 bases between them. Germline loops: CDR1 MNHNS, CDR2 SASEGT. The CDR3 DNA reads as TGTGCCGGCACTTGGGGGATTGAGTCCACTGAAGCTTTCTTT. Protein: CAGTWGIESTEAFF.

The chain employs TRBV6-6 and TRBJ2-7, with 9 bases identical to TRBD2. The CDR3 is 15 residues long. Germline V gene data show CDR1 as MNHNY and CDR2 as SVGAGI (reference sequence). V was clipped by 2 bases and J by 0 bases; unmatched bases: 2. The CDR3, as DNA: TGTGCCAGCAGTTACGGCGGGGGGGCCTCCTACGAGCAGTACTTC. It encodes CASSYGGGASYEQYF.

This clone was counted between two and nine times. The CDR3: CASSVDVWDKPNGYTF. CDR3 nucleotides: TGTGCCAGCAGCGTAGATGTATGGGATAAGCCGAATGGCTACACCTTC. The chain employs TRBV9 and TRBJ1-2, with unresolved D. Trimming removed 0 bases at V and 6 bases at J, with 18 bases between. CDR3 size: 16 residues. Germline values: CDR1 SGDLS, CDR2 YYNGEE.

The genes are TRBV9 and TRBJ2-6, with D unresolved. The CDR3 has 17 amino acids. Germline V CDR1 and CDR2: SGDLS, YYNGEE. Trimming stripped 0 bases from V and 0 bases from J, with 10 bases between. The CDR3 DNA sequence: TGTGCCAGCAGCGTAGAGGGCCGCAGCTCTGGGGCCAACGTCCTGACTTTC. This codes for CASSVEGRSSGANVLTF.

The chain couples TRBV27 to TRBJ1-1, with D perhaps TRBD1 (6 bases). Per the germline V gene, CDR1 is MNHEY and CDR2 is SMNVEV (reference sequence). CDR3 length: 14 residues. Trimming stripped 6 bases from V and 11 bases from J, with 22 bases between. The CDR3 here is CASRRSWGAPWAFF. The CDR3 DNA is TGTGCCAGCAGACGCTCTTGGGGGGCACCCTGGGCTTTCTTT.

This clone occurred once. The CDR3 loop reads CASSSGQGAYNEQFF. The CDR3, as DNA: TGTGCCAGCAGCTCGGGACAGGGGGCTTACAATGAGCAGTTCTTC. V gene TRBV7-3 combines with J gene TRBJ2-1; 12 bases are shared with TRBD1. Looked up from germline, CDR1 is SGHTA and CDR2 is FQGTGA. V lost 4 bases to trimming and J lost 4 bases; unmatched junction nucleotides: 2. The CDR3 sequence is 15 residues long.

V and J are TRBV29-1 and TRBJ2-1; a weak D match, TRBD2 (5 bases). The CDR3 runs 12 residues. Germline assignment: CDR1 SQVTM and CDR2 ANQGSEA. Trimming took off 3 bases at V and 9 bases at J, with 12 bases between the two ends. The CDR3 loop is CSVDTSFGEQFF. The CDR3 DNA reads TGCAGCGTTGATACTAGTTTTGGTGAGCAGTTCTTC.

V usage is TRBV28 and J usage is TRBJ2-7, with 7 bases lining up with TRBD2. Germline V gene data show CDR1 as MDHEN and CDR2 as SYDVKM. The CDR3 consists of 14 residues. V lost 4 bases to trimming and J lost 3 bases; unmatched junction nucleotides: 6. The CDR3 here is CASSSHGGGYEQYF. CDR3 sequence (DNA): TGTGCCAGCAGTTCCCACGGCGGGGGCTACGAGCAGTACTTC.

The chain links TRBV27 to TRBJ2-4; 12 bases agree with TRBD1. Looked up from germline, CDR1 is MNHEY and CDR2 is SMNVEV (reference sequence). The CDR3 spans 17 residues. V lost 4 bases to trimming and J lost 6 bases; unmatched junction nucleotides: 10. The CDR3 region has the DNA TGTGCCAGCAGTTCGGGGACAGGGGGCGCCTCCGGAAACATTCAGTACTTC. Encoded protein: CASSSGTGGASGNIQYF.

V and J are TRBV9 and TRBJ2-5; 12 bases fit TRBD2. Germline CDR1 SGDLS, CDR2 YYNGEE. J was trimmed by 4 bases and V by 4 bases; bases with no gene match: 5. The CDR3 sequence is 15 residues long. The CDR3, as DNA: TGTGCCAGCAGCACCCGACTAGCGGGGGTAGAGACCCAGTACTTC. This gives the protein CASSTRLAGVETQYF.

The V call is TRBV7-2, the J call TRBJ1-2, with 7 positions matching TRBD1. Germline CDR1 is SGHTA and CDR2 is FQGNSA. CDR3 length equals 13 residues. V lost 4 bases to trimming and J lost 14 bases; unmatched junction nucleotides: 13. CDR3: CASSSSRDRPLTF. In DNA form, the CDR3 reads TGTGCCAGCAGCTCATCCCGGGACAGACCTTTGACCTTC.

The chain links TRBV7-3 to TRBJ2-3; 10 nucleotides line up with TRBD2. CDR3 size: 15 residues. The junction had 4 bases not matched to a gene; V was cut back by 2 bases and J by 5 bases. Germline V lookup: CDR1 SGHTA, CDR2 FQGTGA. CDR3: CASSLVPSGGDTQYF. The CDR3 DNA is TGTGCCAGCAGCTTAGTTCCTAGCGGGGGAGATACGCAGTATTTT.

This clone was seen more than once but under ten times. V and J are TRBV4-3 and TRBJ1-2; D call uncertain. The CDR3 sequence is 13 residues long. Trimming removed 3 bases at V and 8 bases at J, with 13 bases between. Germline lookup yields CDR1 LGHNA and CDR2 YSLEER. The CDR3 DNA reads as TGCGCCAGCAGCCAGCGCATTCAGCCCGGCTACACCTTC. This gives the protein CASSQRIQPGYTF.

The V and J genes are TRBV5-1 and TRBJ2-2, with a possible D match to TRBD2 (7 bases). This CDR3 has 17 residues. V shed 4 bases and J shed 3 bases, with 19 bases lying between them. Germline-derived CDR1 and CDR2 are SGHRS and YFSETQ. The CDR3 DNA follows: TGCGCCAGCAGCCCCGAACGGGGGGCGCGGGACACCGGGGAGCTGTTTTTT. This translates into CASSPERGARDTGELFF.

The chain recombines TRBV5-1 with TRBJ2-5, with TRBD1 identical over 8 bases. V lost 2 bases to trimming and J lost 3 bases; unmatched junction nucleotides: 6. CDR3 length equals 15 residues. Germline V lookup: CDR1 SGHRS, CDR2 YFSETQ. DNA of the CDR3: TGCGCCAGCAGCTTCTCAGGGGGCTCTGAAGAGACCCAGTACTTC. Its protein product is CASSFSGGSEETQYF.

The chain links TRBV2 to TRBJ2-6; TRBD1 agrees at 7 bases. CDR3 size: 16 residues. Germline trimming cut 5 bases from V and 4 bases from J; bases unmatched to any gene: 8. In germline, CDR1 is SNHLY, CDR2 FYNNEI. Here the CDR3 DNA reads TGTGCCAGCAGTAGGCCGACAGGGTTCGGGGCCAACGTCCTGACTTTC. Amino acid sequence: CASSRPTGFGANVLTF.

The chain links TRBV7-2 to TRBJ2-5, with 10 bases matching TRBD1. Germline CDR1 is SGHTA and CDR2 is FQGNSA. The CDR3 extends over 16 amino acids. J gave up 1 base and V 4 bases, and 6 bases lay outside the gene matches. The CDR3 protein is CASSWWGQGTQETQYF. The CDR3 nucleotides are TGTGCCAGCAGCTGGTGGGGACAGGGGACCCAAGAGACCCAGTACTTC.

The chain employs TRBV11-3 and TRBJ1-2; no clear D gene. Trimming cost V 4 bases and J 5 bases, with 11 bases left between them. Per germline, CDR1 SGHNT and CDR2 YENEEA. The CDR3 spans 13 residues. The DNA for the CDR3 is TGTGCCAGCAGCTCCTTTCAAGGATATGGCTACACCTTC. The encoded protein is CASSSFQGYGYTF.

The V call is TRBV18, the J call TRBJ2-3, with 9 bases lining up with TRBD2. The CDR3 sequence is 15 residues long. V dropped 2 bases and J dropped 9; count of bases not matched to a gene: 9. CDR1 KGHSH and CDR2 LQKENI come from the germline V gene. The CDR3 loop is CASSPKLAGEGTQYF. The CDR3 DNA reads TGTGCCAGCTCACCAAAGTTAGCGGGGGAAGGAACGCAGTATTTT.

The chain carries TRBV7-9 and TRBJ2-7; D possibly corresponds to TRBD2 (5 bases). Trimming cost V 5 bases and J 6 bases, with 20 bases left between them. This CDR3 contains 15 residues. CDR1 SEHNR and CDR2 FQNEAQ come from the germline V gene (reference sequence). The CDR3 loop reads CASSGSVRLTSEQYF. The CDR3 DNA sequence: TGTGCCAGCAGCGGATCAGTTAGATTAACTAGCGAGCAGTACTTC. Full variable domain (rest looked up from reference TRBV7-9 and TRBJ2-7): DTGVSQNPRHKITKRGQNVTFRCDPISEHNRLYWYRQTLGQGPEFLTYFQNEAQLEKSRLLSDRFSAERPKGSFSTLEIQRTEQGDSAMYLCASSGSVRLTSEQYFGPGTRLTVT.

The chain employs TRBV6-1 and TRBJ1-5; 7 positions agree with TRBD1. Trimming at V came to 3 bases and at J to 7 bases, leaving 6 bases not matched to a gene. The CDR3 spans 14 residues. Germline CDR1 is MNHNS and CDR2 is SASEGT. The CDR3 nucleotides are TGTGCCAGCAGTGACGGACAGGTTCGGCAGCCCCAGCATTTT. Protein: CASSDGQVRQPQHF.

The J gene is TRBJ1-3, the V gene TRBV5-1; a weak D match, TRBD1 (5 bases). The germline V and J ends were trimmed by 4 bases and 0 bases, with 14 bases remaining between them. Germline V CDR1 and CDR2: SGHRS, YFSETQ. This CDR3 is 16 amino acids long. The CDR3 coding sequence is TGCGCCAGCAGCAGAGGGACTGCCCTCTCTGGAAACACCATATATTTT. This translates into CASSRGTALSGNTIYF.

This clone was detected once. This chain links TRBV21-1 with TRBJ1-2. TRBV21-1 is recorded as a pseudogene. CDR3 length: 18 amino acids. The CDR3 spells CASSAAAPCTPYHYGYTF. The CDR3 nucleotides read TGTGCCAGCAGCGCGGCAGCGCCCTGCACTCCCTACCACTATGGCTACACCTTC.

The V and J genes are TRBV7-2 and TRBJ2-5, with 10 bases fitting TRBD2. The CDR3 length is 15 residues. The V gene end was trimmed by 5 bases and the J gene end by 4 bases; junction bases not matched to a gene: 7. Per the germline V gene, CDR1 is SGHTA and CDR2 is FQGNSA. The CDR3 nucleotides are TGTGCCAGCAGCCAATATATAGCGGGAGGAGAGACCCAGTACTTC. Protein: CASSQYIAGGETQYF.

The chain couples TRBV7-2 to TRBJ1-1; D is possibly TRBD1 (5 bases). This CDR3 has 12 residues. V was shortened by 4 bases and J by 9 bases, with 12 bases between the two germline ends. Germline CDR1 SGHTA, CDR2 FQGNSA. The CDR3 sequence: CASSSGPEKAFF. CDR3 nucleotide sequence: TGTGCCAGCAGCTCAGGGCCTGAAAAAGCTTTCTTT.

The V call is TRBV15, the J call TRBJ1-2; 7 bases are a match to TRBD1. V lost 1 base to trimming and J lost 6 bases; unmatched junction nucleotides: 5. The CDR3 length is 14 residues. Germline loops: CDR1 LNHNV, CDR2 YYDKDF (reference sequence). The DNA for the CDR3 is TGTGCCACCAGCAGAGCGCGACAGGGAAATGGCTACACCTTC. Translated, it gives CATSRARQGNGYTF.

CDR3 loop: CASSGRHSGRAADTQYF. The CDR3 DNA reads TGTGCCAGCAGCGGACGACATAGCGGGAGGGCCGCAGATACGCAGTATTTT. This sequence joins TRBV7-2 and TRBJ2-3; 11 bases agree with TRBD2. This CDR3 is 17 amino acids long. V trimming: 5 bases; J trimming: 4 bases; junction bases outside the gene matches: 11. Germline V gene lookup returns CDR1 SGHTA and CDR2 FQGNSA.

V usage is TRBV5-8 and J usage is TRBJ1-1, with TRBD1 matching over 8 bases. This CDR3 spans 12 amino acids. CDR1 is SGHTS and CDR2 is YDEGEE in the germline V gene. V trimming: 0 bases; J trimming: 10 bases; junction bases outside the gene matches: 2. The CDR3 spells CASSLGGQVAFF. CDR3 bases: TGTGCCAGCAGCTTGGGGGGACAGGTAGCTTTCTTT.

V and J are TRBV19 and TRBJ2-7; D may be TRBD2 (7 bases). The length of the CDR3 is 16 residues. Deletions cut 6 bases from V and 0 bases from J, with 18 bases between. CDR1 and CDR2 (germline): LNHDA, SQIVND (reference sequence). CDR3: CASSPGGGRSSYEQYF. The CDR3 DNA sequence: TGTGCCAGTAGCCCGGGCGGGGGCCGGAGCTCCTACGAGCAGTACTTC.

This sequence joins TRBV19 and TRBJ2-7; no clear D. The CDR3 runs 11 residues. Germline CDR1 is LNHDA and CDR2 is SQIVND (reference sequence). V lost 6 bases and J lost 4, with 7 bases in between. Written as DNA, the CDR3 is TGTGCCAGTAGATGGGGATACGAGCAGTACTTC. This encodes CASRWGYEQYF.